This T cell receptor (beta chain) was sequenced for a study of beta chain features in type 1 diabetes. Whole-study findings and limits: Healthy donors had naive, central memory and Treg TCRB repertoires that appeared less similar than those seen among patients. People with Type 1 diabetes carried modestly yet significantly shorter TCRB CDR3s in all four CD4+ subsets.

Expressed TCRB transcripts were sequenced because the entire RNA isolate underwent reverse transcription. Generated by immunoSEQ multiplex PCR, the TCRdb table keeps only in-frame clones and is missing some. Found here are fewer than 150,000 clones, 6.9% of them singletons; the top ten hold approximately 1.5%. There are many counts of this clone. Its antigen is currently unknown. The V gene's germline CDR1 is SGDLS and CDR2 YYNGEE. V was shortened by 6 bases and J by 7 bases, with 16 bases between the two germline ends. The CDR3 runs 13 residues. The chain recombines TRBV9 with TRBJ1-2; D might be TRBD1 (6 bases). The TCR was taken from a woman aged 25 to 39 in good health. Sequencing was done on a sample of central memory CD4+ T cells from blood. CDR3 sequence: CASNFAGAGGYTF. CDR3 bases: TGTGCCAGCAACTTTGCGGGGGCGGGTGGCTACACCTTC.